What follows describes a single TCR beta chain. Clones were read by immunoSEQ multiplex PCR, and TCRdb kept only the in-frame ones, dropping some. The sample includes around 68,000 clones, 80% to 90% of them seen just once. This entry is derived from a study of OX40 agonist ivuxolimab in advanced cancers. Trimming took off 7 bases at V and 7 bases at J, with 10 bases between the two ends. The CDR3 is made up of 12 amino acids. The germline CDR1 and CDR2 sequences are MNHGY and SVAAGI. Here the sequenced sample was CD4+ or CD8+ T cells sorted from blood, taken in a trial of the OX40 agonist ivuxolimab. The clonotype originates from an adult with an advanced solid tumor such as melanoma, head and neck, liver or kidney cancer. The chain links TRBV6-9 to TRBJ1-4; no firm D call. The CDR3 loop is CASTDPGEKLFF. In DNA form, the CDR3 reads TGTGCCAGCACGGACCCCGGTGAAAAACTGTTTTTT.